The TCR beta chain described here comes from a study of OX40 agonist ivuxolimab in advanced cancers. Clones were sequenced by immunoSEQ multiplex PCR, and TCRdb holds only the in-frame ones, with some missing. The table records around 130,000 clones, about 93% of them present only once. This CDR3 region has 15 residues. The V gene end was trimmed by 4 bases and the J gene end by 0 bases; junction bases not matched to a gene: 4. Germline CDR1 and CDR2: SGHRS and YFSETQ. The TCR originated in an adult with an advanced solid tumor such as melanoma, head and neck, liver or kidney cancer. This chain connects TRBV5-1 to TRBJ2-4; 7 bases map to TRBD2. Specimen: CD4+ or CD8+ T cells sorted from blood, collected in a trial of the OX40 agonist ivuxolimab. DNA for the CDR3: TGCGCCAGCAGCCCCCGGGGGGTAGCCAAAAACATTCAGTACTTC. It encodes CASSPRGVAKNIQYF.